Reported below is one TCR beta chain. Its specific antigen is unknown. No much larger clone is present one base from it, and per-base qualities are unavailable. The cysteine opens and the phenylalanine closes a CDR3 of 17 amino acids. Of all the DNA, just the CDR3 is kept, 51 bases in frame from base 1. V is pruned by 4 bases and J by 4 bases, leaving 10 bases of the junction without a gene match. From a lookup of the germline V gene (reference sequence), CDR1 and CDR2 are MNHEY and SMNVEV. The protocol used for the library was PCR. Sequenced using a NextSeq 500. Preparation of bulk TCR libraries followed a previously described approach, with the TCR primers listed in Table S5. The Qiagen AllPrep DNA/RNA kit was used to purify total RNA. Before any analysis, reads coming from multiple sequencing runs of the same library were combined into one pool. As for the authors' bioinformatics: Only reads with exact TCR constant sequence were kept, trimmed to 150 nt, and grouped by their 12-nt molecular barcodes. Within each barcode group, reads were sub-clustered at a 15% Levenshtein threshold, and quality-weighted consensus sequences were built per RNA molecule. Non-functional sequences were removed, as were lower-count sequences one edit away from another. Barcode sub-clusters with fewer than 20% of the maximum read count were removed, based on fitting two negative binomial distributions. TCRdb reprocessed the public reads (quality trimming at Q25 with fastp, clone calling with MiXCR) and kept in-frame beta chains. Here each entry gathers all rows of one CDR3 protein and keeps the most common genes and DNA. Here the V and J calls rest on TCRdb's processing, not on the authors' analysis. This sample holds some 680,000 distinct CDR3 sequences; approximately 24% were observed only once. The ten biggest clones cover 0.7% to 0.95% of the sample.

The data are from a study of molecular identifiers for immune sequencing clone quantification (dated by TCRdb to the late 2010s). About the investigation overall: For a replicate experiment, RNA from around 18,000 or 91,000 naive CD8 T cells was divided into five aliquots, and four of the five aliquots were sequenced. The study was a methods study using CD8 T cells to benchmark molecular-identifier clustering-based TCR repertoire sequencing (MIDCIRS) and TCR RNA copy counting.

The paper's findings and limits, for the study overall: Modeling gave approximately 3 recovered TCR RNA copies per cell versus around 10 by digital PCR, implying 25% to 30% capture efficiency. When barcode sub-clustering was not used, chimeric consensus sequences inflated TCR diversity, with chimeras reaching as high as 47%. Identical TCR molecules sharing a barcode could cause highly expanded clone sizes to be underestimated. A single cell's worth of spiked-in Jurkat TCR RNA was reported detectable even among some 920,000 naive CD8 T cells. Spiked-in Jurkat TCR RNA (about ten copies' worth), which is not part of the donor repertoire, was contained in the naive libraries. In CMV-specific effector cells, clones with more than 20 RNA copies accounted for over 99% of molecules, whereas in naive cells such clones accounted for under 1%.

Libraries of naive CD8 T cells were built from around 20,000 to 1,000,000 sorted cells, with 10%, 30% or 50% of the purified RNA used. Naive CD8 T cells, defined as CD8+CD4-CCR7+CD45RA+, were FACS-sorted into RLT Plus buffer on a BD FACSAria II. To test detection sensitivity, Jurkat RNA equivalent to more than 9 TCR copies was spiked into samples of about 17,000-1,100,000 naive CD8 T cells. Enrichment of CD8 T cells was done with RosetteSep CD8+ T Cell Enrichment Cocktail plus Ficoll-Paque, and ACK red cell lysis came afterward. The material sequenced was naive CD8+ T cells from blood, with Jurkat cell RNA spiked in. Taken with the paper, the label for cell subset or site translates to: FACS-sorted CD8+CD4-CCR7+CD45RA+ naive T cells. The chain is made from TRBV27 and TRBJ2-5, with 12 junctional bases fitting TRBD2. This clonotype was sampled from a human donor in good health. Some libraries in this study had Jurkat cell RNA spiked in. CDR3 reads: CASSYTSGGPPGETQYF. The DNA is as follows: TGTGCCAGCAGTTACACTAGCGGGGGGCCTCCTGGAGAGACCCAGTACTTC.